At least ten counts were recorded for the clone carrying this TCR beta chain. The data belong to a study of blood T cells in healthy people across ages. Peripheral blood, about 9.3 milliliters per donor, was collected. J was trimmed by 5 bases and V by 6 bases; bases with no gene match: 8. CDR3 length: 16 residues. Germline V gene lookup returns CDR1 WNHNN and CDR2 SYGVQD (reference sequence). For the second PCR, which ran for roughly 7 to 11 cycles, a sample-barcoded 5' primer and a J-beta primer mix were used. TCRdb called the 5' RACE reads again in MiXCR, with one record for every CDR3 protein. The table shows about 510,000 distinct CDR3 sequences, with roughly a quarter occurring only once. This same sample was also part of a study on T cells of mothers and their children. That paper states: The output of TCR recombination is shaped by thymic selection similarly in related and unrelated pairs.

The gene calls are TRBV10-1 and TRBJ2-5; 14 nucleotides match TRBD2. The sequence was collected from a boy aged 2-15 years in good health. Sample: blood. In nucleotides, the CDR3 is TGCGCCAGCAGCCGGGGGACTAGCGGGAGCTCCGAGACCCAGTACTTC. This translates into CASSRGTSGSSETQYF.